One and the same sample provided the 32 T cell receptor beta chains below, sequenced in a study of blood T cell repertoires in COVID-19 (dated by TCRdb to 2018 to 2021). The receptor library was made with the immunoSEQ multiplex PCR assay. TCRdb stores this immuneACCESS table with in-frame sequences only. Part of the clones is absent; in the studies checked, under half of the shortfall reflects unresolved V genes, and no reason is known for the rest. The sample records 200,000 to 250,000 clones, around 84% of which are singletons. Together, the top ten hold 15% to 20% of the sample. Input material: peripheral blood. The receptors were gathered from a woman of 80 years or more with active or convalescent COVID-19.

In this sample, this clone turned up once. V is TRBV9 and J is TRBJ2-1, with TRBD2 matching over 11 bases. This CDR3 has 17 amino acids. Germline V CDR1 and CDR2: SGDLS, YYNGEE. The trim removed 4 bases at V and 3 bases at J, leaving 9 bases unmatched. The CDR3 DNA is TGTGCCAGCAGCCAACAAGCGGGACTAGCGGACTACAATGAGCAGTTCTTC. As protein: CASSQQAGLADYNEQFF.

This clone was seen only once. This chain joins TRBV9 and TRBJ1-2; the D gene is possibly TRBD1 (5 bases). The CDR3 length is 18 residues. With 3 bases removed from V and 2 bases from J, the gap between germline ends came to 23 bases. The germline V gene has CDR1 SGDLS and CDR2 YYNGEE. The CDR3 nucleotides read TGTGCCAGCAGCGCTACCCTGTTAGTGGCAGGGAACAACTATGGCTACACCTTC. This codes for CASSATLLVAGNNYGYTF.

This clone was counted only a few times. This chain uses TRBV3-1 (or the pseudogene TRBV3-2) with TRBJ2-3; 7 bases map to TRBD2. The CDR3 loop spans 17 amino acids. V lost 0 bases to trimming and J lost 0 bases; unmatched junction nucleotides: 6. CDR1 and CDR2 from the germline V gene are LGHDT and YNNKEL (reference sequence). In DNA, the CDR3 is TGTGCCAGCAGCCAAGACCTAGCGGCCACTAGCACAGATACGCAGTATTTT. Translated: CASSQDLAATSTDTQYF.

The chain couples TRBV16 to TRBJ1-4; 10 positions match TRBD1. Germline values: CDR1 KGHSY, CDR2 FQNENV. This CDR3 is built from 17 residues. J gave up 8 bases and V 1 base, and 10 bases lay outside the gene matches. The CDR3 coding sequence is TGTGCCAGCAGCCAATTTTCCTCCGACAGGGGGCAAGAAAAACTGTTTTTT. Its translation: CASSQFSSDRGQEKLFF.

The V call is TRBV5-5, the J call TRBJ1-2; unclear D gene. CDR3 length: 13 residues. Germline assignment: CDR1 SGHKS and CDR2 YYEKEE (reference sequence). Trimming took off 4 bases at V and 1 base at J, with 8 bases between the two ends. Here the CDR3 DNA reads TGTGCCAGCAGCCCAGTCATTAACTATGGCTACACCTTC. Residues: CASSPVINYGYTF. Combining the CDR3 with reference TRBV5-5 and TRBJ1-2 gives the whole variable domain DAGVTQSPTHLIKTRGQQVTLRCSPISGHKSVSWYQQVLGQGPQFIFQYYEKEERGRGNFPDRFSARQFPNYSSELNVNALLLGDSALYLCASSPVINYGYTFGSGTRLTVV.

The chain is built from TRBV18 and TRBJ2-1; TRBD2 aligns across 10 bases. From germline, CDR1 is KGHSH and CDR2 LQKENI. The trim removed 3 bases at V and 5 bases at J, leaving 4 bases unmatched. CDR3 length equals 15 residues. The CDR3 nucleotides are TGTGCCAGCTCACCGGGACTAGCGAGGGACAATGAGCAGTTCTTC. This encodes CASSPGLARDNEQFF.

The DNA for the CDR3 is TGTGCCAGCAGCTTGGCTAGCGGGGGGTTGGGCACCGGGGAGCTGTTTTTT. Residues: CASSLASGGLGTGELFF. The chain uses TRBV5-4 and TRBJ2-2, with 11 bases identical to TRBD2. The CDR3 runs to 17 residues. V lost 0 bases and J lost 4; bases outside the gene matches: 5. Per the germline V gene, CDR1 is SGHNT and CDR2 is YYREEE (reference sequence).

This chain links TRBV27 with TRBJ1-2; D remains ambiguous. This CDR3 comprises 13 residues. Trimming took off 2 bases at V and 2 bases at J, with 6 bases between the two ends. Germline CDR1 MNHEY, CDR2 SMNVEV (reference sequence). The CDR3 loop reads CASSLAENYGYTF. In nucleotides, the CDR3 is TGTGCCAGCAGTTTAGCTGAGAACTATGGCTACACCTTC.

The chain carries TRBV6-6 and TRBJ1-2, with D unresolved. Germline V gene sequence: CDR1 MNHNY, CDR2 SVGAGI (reference sequence). This CDR3 region has 16 residues. The V end was cut by 0 bases, the J end by 7 bases, with 18 bases between. The CDR3, as DNA: TGTGCCAGCAGTTACTCGTCCAAAGGAGGACTGTCTGGCTACACCTTC. Residues: CASSYSSKGGLSGYTF.

This sequence joins TRBV10-3 and TRBJ2-3; 8 nucleotides match TRBD1. The CDR3 length is 14 residues. The V and J ends lost 6 bases and 6 bases, in that order; junction bases with no gene match: 8. In germline, CDR1 is ENHRY, CDR2 SYGVKD. The DNA of the CDR3 is TGTGCCATCAGGCCGGCAGGGGGCGAGGATACGCAGTATTTT. Amino acids: CAIRPAGGEDTQYF.

The genes are TRBV6-2 or TRBV6-3 and TRBJ1-1; 7 nucleotides line up with TRBD1. The V gene end was trimmed by 6 bases and the J gene end by 6 bases; junction bases not matched to a gene: 13. The germline V gene encodes CDR1 MNHEY and CDR2 SVGEGT. The CDR3 has 15 amino acids. The CDR3 nucleotides are TGTGCCAGCAGCCGCAGAGGGGGCTTTGTATCTGAAGCTTTCTTT. Its protein is CASSRRGGFVSEAFF.

This clone was counted a single time. This chain joins TRBV5-4 and TRBJ2-1; D might be TRBD2 (6 bases). Trimming cost V 3 bases and J 3 bases, with 13 bases left between them. Per the germline V gene, CDR1 is SGHNT and CDR2 is YYREEE (reference sequence). This CDR3 has 15 amino acids. CDR3 protein: CASSSGVAVYNEQFF. The DNA for the CDR3 is TGTGCCAGCAGCTCCGGGGTAGCGGTCTACAATGAGCAGTTCTTC.

The gene calls are TRBV11-2 and TRBJ1-3; a weak D match, TRBD1 (6 bases). This CDR3 has 15 amino acids. The V gene lost 2 bases and the J gene lost 2 bases, with 10 bases spanning the gap. CDR1 and CDR2 (germline): SGHAT, FQNNGV. In nucleotides, the CDR3 is TGTGCCAGCAGCTTATTCAGGGGAACTGGAAACACCATATATTTT. Its translation: CASSLFRGTGNTIYF.

J is TRBJ1-2 and V is TRBV7-8; 10 bases are shared with TRBD1. The germline gives CDR1 SGHVS, CDR2 FQNEAQ. V shed 5 bases, J shed 0 bases, and the junction held 9 bases outside the gene matches. This CDR3 spans 17 amino acids. CDR3 region: CASSLDRGQPSNYGYTF. The CDR3 DNA sequence: TGTGCCAGCAGCCTAGACAGGGGGCAACCCTCTAACTATGGCTACACCTTC.

The chain combines TRBV2 with TRBJ2-7; D possibly corresponds to TRBD1 (6 bases). In germline, CDR1 is SNHLY, CDR2 FYNNEI. The CDR3 spans 14 residues. With 7 bases removed from V and 2 bases from J, the gap between germline ends came to 15 bases. The CDR3 coding sequence is TGTGCCAGCATATGGACAGACCTTACCTACGAGCAGTACTTC. It codes for CASIWTDLTYEQYF.

The J gene is TRBJ2-7, the V gene TRBV12-3 or TRBV12-4, with 7 bases aligning to TRBD2. V lost 3 bases to trimming and J lost 9 bases; unmatched junction nucleotides: 8. The CDR3 has 13 amino acids. As DNA, the CDR3 is TGTGCCAGCAGTTTGGCAGGGAGGGACGGGCAGTACTTC. Its translation is CASSLAGRDGQYF.

This clone was seen only a few times. This CDR3 is CASKDWRPMTEAFF. CDR3 DNA: TGCGCCAGTAAGGACTGGCGACCTATGACTGAAGCTTTCTTT. This chain connects TRBV5-1 to TRBJ1-1; D unresolved. The CDR3 totals 14 residues. Trimming stripped 8 bases from V and 5 bases from J, with 19 bases between. The germline V gene encodes CDR1 SGHRS and CDR2 YFSETQ.

This clone was picked up a small number of times. This chain connects TRBV5-5 to TRBJ1-1; TRBD1 matches at 10 bases. The CDR3 loop spans 16 amino acids. The germline V gene has CDR1 SGHKS and CDR2 YYEKEE (reference sequence). V lost 5 bases to trimming and J lost 1 base; unmatched junction nucleotides: 8. The CDR3 nucleotides are TGTGCCAGCAGTCGCCGACAGGGGGCAGGGAACACTGAAGCTTTCTTT. This translates into CASSRRQGAGNTEAFF.

The rearrangement uses TRBV7-9 and TRBJ1-6; D remains ambiguous. There are 13 residues in the CDR3. The V and J ends lost 5 bases and 9 bases respectively, with 11 bases between them. CDR1 is SEHNR and CDR2 is FQNEAQ in the germline V gene (reference sequence). The chain's CDR3 is CASSIGGGSPLHF. As DNA, the CDR3 is TGTGCCAGCAGCATCGGTGGTGGTTCACCCCTCCACTTT.

The rearrangement uses TRBV28 and TRBJ1-1, with D tentatively TRBD1 (6 bases). CDR3 length: 13 residues. V dropped 9 bases and J dropped 3 bases, with 14 bases sitting between them. Germline lookup yields CDR1 MDHEN and CDR2 SYDVKM. This CDR3 reads CASTGQQDTEAFF. Written as DNA, the CDR3 is TGTGCCAGTACTGGACAGCAGGACACTGAAGCTTTCTTT. Based on the CDR3 plus reference TRBV28 and TRBJ1-1, the full variable domain is DVKVTQSSRYLVKRTGEKVFLECVQDMDHENMFWYRQDPGLGLRLIYFSYDVKMKEKGDIPEGYSVSREKKERFSLILESASTNQTSMYLCASTGQQDTEAFFGQGTRLTVV.

Written as DNA, the CDR3 is TGTGCCAGCTCCGTACTAGCGGGAGCTGGCAATGAGCAGTTCTTC. This translates into CASSVLAGAGNEQFF. V gene TRBV18 combines with J gene TRBJ2-1, with TRBD2 matching 11 bases. Losses at the gene ends were 6 bases for V and 6 bases for J; bases not matched to a gene: 7. CDR1 KGHSH and CDR2 LQKENI come from the germline V gene. The CDR3 contains 15 residues.

J is TRBJ1-1 and V is TRBV7-2; D is undetermined. CDR1 is SGHTA and CDR2 is FQGNSA in the germline V gene. V lost 0 bases and J 1 base, leaving 9 bases between the germline ends. The CDR3 length is 15 residues. CDR3 sequence reads: CASSLALRPNTEAFF. Written as DNA, the CDR3 is TGTGCCAGCAGCTTAGCGCTCAGGCCGAACACTGAAGCTTTCTTT.

The chain combines TRBV28 with TRBJ2-5, with D perhaps TRBD1 (6 bases). The CDR3 has 15 amino acids. V shed 4 bases and J shed 1 base, with 13 bases lying between them. Germline loops: CDR1 MDHEN, CDR2 SYDVKM. The CDR3 loop is CASSSQQGSQETQYF. For the CDR3, the DNA is TGTGCCAGCAGTTCCCAACAGGGTTCCCAAGAGACCCAGTACTTC.

Note on this clone: Distinct nucleotide sequences in the sample also encode this CDR3. The gene calls are TRBV15 and TRBJ1-2, with D perhaps TRBD1 (6 bases). The V end was cut by 0 bases, the J end by 4 bases, with 9 bases between. Germline V lookup: CDR1 LNHNV, CDR2 YYDKDF (reference sequence). The CDR3 loop spans 14 amino acids. CDR3 in DNA: TGTGCCACCAGCAGAGATAGGGGGGGCTATGGCTACACCTTC. Encoded protein: CATSRDRGGYGYTF.

In its sample, this clone was seen once. The rearrangement uses TRBV5-6 and TRBJ1-2, with 9 bases fitting TRBD1. The CDR3 has 15 residues. Germline CDR1 reads SGHDT; CDR2 reads YYEEEE. V shed 4 bases and J 5 bases; nucleotides not matched to a gene: 9. In nucleotides, the CDR3 is TGTGCCAGCAGCCCACAGGGGGCTTCCACTTATGGCTACACCTTC. It translates to CASSPQGASTYGYTF.

The chain is built from TRBV5-4 and TRBJ2-5; possibly TRBD1 for D (6 bases). CDR1 is SGHNT and CDR2 is YYREEE in the germline V gene (reference sequence). The V end was cut by 4 bases, the J end by 5 bases, with 21 bases between. This CDR3 is 16 amino acids long. Here the CDR3 reads CASSPGIGGMMETQYF. The CDR3 coding sequence is TGTGCCAGCAGCCCAGGGATAGGGGGAATGATGGAGACCCAGTACTTC. Drawing the rest from reference TRBV5-4 and TRBJ2-5, the complete variable domain is ETGVTQSPTHLIKTRGQQVTLRCSSQSGHNTVSWYQQALGQGPQFIFQYYREEENGRGNFPPRFSGLQFPNYSSELNVNALELDDSALYLCASSPGIGGMMETQYFGPGTRLLVL.

The J gene is TRBJ2-7, the V gene TRBV6-5; 9 bases align to TRBD1. Germline-derived CDR1 and CDR2 are MNHEY and SVGAGI. V was pared by 6 bases and J by 2 bases, with 5 bases of the junction left unmatched. This CDR3 has 14 residues. CDR3 DNA: TGTGCCAGCAGCGGGACAGGGAGAACCTACGAGCAGTACTTC. Amino acid sequence: CASSGTGRTYEQYF.

The chain has TRBV19 and TRBJ1-5; 8 bases align to TRBD1. Losses at the gene ends were 3 bases for V and 0 bases for J; bases not matched to a gene: 4. Germline V lookup: CDR1 LNHDA, CDR2 SQIVND (reference sequence). This CDR3 spans 16 amino acids. The CDR3 coding sequence is TGTGCCAGTAGTATCTCAGGGGGCGATAGCAATCAGCCCCAGCATTTT. Its translation is CASSISGGDSNQPQHF.

V gene TRBV7-2 combines with J gene TRBJ1-2; D is possibly TRBD1 (6 bases). The CDR3 totals 12 residues. CDR1 and CDR2 from the germline V gene are SGHTA and FQGNSA. Trimming removed 5 bases at V and 4 bases at J, with 8 bases between. The CDR3 spells CASSLTGYGYTF. For the CDR3, the DNA is TGTGCCAGCAGCCTGACAGGCTATGGCTACACCTTC.

In this sample, this clone turned up once. The chain is built from TRBV14 and TRBJ2-3; D gene unclear. This CDR3 region has 16 residues. The V end lost 1 base, the J end lost 9 bases, and 20 bases lay between the germline ends. Germline CDR1 is SGHDN and CDR2 is FVKESK. The CDR3 region is CASSQADSVLGITQYF. CDR3 coding DNA: TGTGCCAGCAGCCAAGCTGACTCCGTTCTTGGTATCACGCAGTATTTT.

The chain is built from TRBV3-1 (or the pseudogene TRBV3-2) and TRBJ2-3, with TRBD2 identical over 8 bases. The CDR3 runs 15 residues. Trimming cost V 8 bases and J 2 bases; bases outside gene matches: 9. Germline V lookup: CDR1 LGHDT, CDR2 YNNKEL (reference sequence). The CDR3 nucleotides are TGTGCCAGCGGGGACGGGAGGGGATACACAGATACGCAGTATTTT. Translating gives CASGDGRGYTDTQYF.

J is TRBJ1-2 and V is TRBV19; TRBD1 agrees at 7 bases. Trimming at V came to 6 bases and at J to 4 bases, leaving 5 bases not matched to a gene. The CDR3 runs to 13 residues. Germline V gives CDR1 LNHDA, CDR2 SQIVND (reference sequence). The CDR3 region is CASRTGQSYGYTF. The CDR3 bases are TGTGCCAGTAGGACAGGGCAATCCTATGGCTACACCTTC.